The rows below give T cell receptor beta chains drawn from one sample of a study of Ad26.COV2.S vaccination and SARS-CoV-2 variants. The repertoire was sequenced with immunoSEQ multiplex PCR; TCRdb's copy has only in-frame clones and lacks some. This table holds about 350,000 clones, under 95% found once. This sample comprised peripheral blood, obtained after recovery from COVID-19. Source of these receptors: a human donor who had recovered from COVID-19. The CDR3 runs from the conserved cysteine through the conserved F or W. Each record gives: V gene, D gene, J gene, clone size, CDR3 DNA, CDR3 protein. The D gene is left open where the match is weak. The size entry is marked missing in some rows and otherwise reads once, few, many or a size class.

TRBV10-3	-	TRBJ1-1	-	TGTGCCATCAGTGAGTCCGATCTGGGTCCGGCTTTCTTT	CAISESDLGPAFF
TRBV30	TRBD1	TRBJ1-2	-	TGTGCCTGGAGTCAGAGGGGGCATGGCTACACCTTC	CAWSQRGHGYTF
TRBV7-9	-	TRBJ1-1	-	TGTGCCAGCAGCTTTGGAAGAACGAACACTGAAGCTTTCTTT	CASSFGRTNTEAFF
TRBV7-2	-	TRBJ1-6	-	TGTGCCAGCAGCTCCGGGACTGCCGTATATAATTCACCCCTCCACTTT	CASSSGTAVYNSPLHF
TRBV5-1	TRBD2	TRBJ2-1	-	TGCGCCAGCAAGGGAAGCGGGGCATCCTACAATGAGCAGTTCTTC	CASKGSGASYNEQFF
TRBV14	-	TRBJ2-1	-	TGTGCCAGCAGCCAAGAAATACGGGGGCCAGTGGAAGAGCAGTTCTTC	CASSQEIRGPVEEQFF
TRBV4-3	-	TRBJ2-5	-	TGCGCCAGCAGCCCAAGAATGGTTGGGGGACAAGAGACCCAGTACTTC	CASSPRMVGGQETQYF
TRBV5-4	TRBD1	TRBJ1-1	-	TGTGCCAGCAGCAGGGGACAGACTAACACTGAAGCTTTCTTT	CASSRGQTNTEAFF
TRBV7-2	TRBD1	TRBJ1-5	once	TGTGCCAGCAGCTTAACCTCAGGGGGTAGGCAGCCCCAGCATTTT	CASSLTSGGRQPQHF
TRBV18	TRBD1	TRBJ1-2	once	TGTGCCAGCCAACGGACAGGATTATATGGCTACACCTTC	CASQRTGLYGYTF
TRBV9	TRBD1	TRBJ1-4	-	TGTGCCAGCAGCGCTCATACCGGGACAGGGACCGAAAAACTGTTTTTT	CASSAHTGTGTEKLFF
TRBV27	-	TRBJ2-2	-	TGTGCCAGCAGTTTATCGATGGAGCACATCGCAAACACCGGGGAGCTGTTTTTT	CASSLSMEHIANTGELFF
TRBV6-6	-	TRBJ2-1	once	TGTGCCAGCAGTCCCGCTCGTCGACCAAATGGCTCCTACAATGAGCAGTTCTTC	CASSPARRPNGSYNEQFF
TRBV7-9	TRBD1	TRBJ1-1	few	TGTGCCAGCAGCCTGGGACAGCTGAACACTGAAGCTTTCTTT	CASSLGQLNTEAFF
TRBV6-6	-	TRBJ1-5	-	TGTGCCAGCAGTTACATTCCCAGCGATCAGCCCCAGCATTTT	CASSYIPSDQPQHF
TRBV5-4	-	TRBJ2-7	-	TGTGCCAGCAGCCCGCTGGCAGGGTTCCACGAGCAGTACTTC	CASSPLAGFHEQYF
TRBV15	-	TRBJ2-7	-	TGTGCCACCAGCAGGAACCGGGACTTACTTCACGAGCAGTACTTC	CATSRNRDLLHEQYF
TRBV7-2	-	TRBJ1-2	-	TGTGCCAGCAGCACTCGACCGGGACGTGGCGGCTACACCTTC	CASSTRPGRGGYTF
TRBV5-5	-	TRBJ2-3	-	TGTGCCAGCAGCTTGGGCTCTTCTAGAGATACGCAGTATTTT	CASSLGSSRDTQYF
TRBV7-6	-	TRBJ2-7	-	TGTGCCAGCAGCTTAGATCCCAGGAGTGCCTACGAGCAGTACTTC	CASSLDPRSAYEQYF
TRBV19	-	TRBJ2-1	-	TGTGCCAGTAGTCCCGCTGCGGGGCGTTCCTACAATGAGCAGTTCTTC	CASSPAAGRSYNEQFF
TRBV24-1	-	TRBJ2-1	-	TGTGCCACCAGTGATTGGGAAGACAATGAGCAGTTCTTC	CATSDWEDNEQFF
TRBV18	TRBD1	TRBJ1-4	-	TGTGCCAGCTCGCCACGACAGGGCGCGGATGAAAAACTGTTTTTT	CASSPRQGADEKLFF
TRBV7-3	-	TRBJ2-3	few	TGTGCCAGCAGCTTATCCCGGAGCACAGATACGCAGTATTTT	CASSLSRSTDTQYF
TRBV9	TRBD1	TRBJ2-5	-	TGTGCCAGCAGCGTAGTGGGAAAGGGGGCGCGAGAAGAGACCCAGTACTTC	CASSVVGKGAREETQYF
TRBV6-6	TRBD1	TRBJ2-7	-	TGTGCCACAAAACAGGGGAACGCGTACGAGCAGTACTTC	CATKQGNAYEQYF
TRBV7-2	-	TRBJ1-3	-	TGTGCCAGCAGCTTAGGGGGGGTTACTGGAAACACCATATATTTT	CASSLGGVTGNTIYF